The 22 T cell receptor beta chains reported below all come from one sample, sequenced in a study of neurological immune-mediated disorders. Time point given: longitudinal time-point 2. TCRdb called the 5' RACE reads again in MiXCR, with one record for every CDR3 protein. The repertoire has tens of thousands of distinct CDR3 sequences, 5.8% of them found once; the top ten carry 6.5% to 9.5%. The sequenced sample consisted of PBMCs. The receptor set was obtained from a woman aged 60-75 years with multiple sclerosis.

The sample holds many counts of this clonotype. The genes are TRBV20-1 and TRBJ1-5; D unclear. Trimming left V 0 bases short and J 5 bases short, with 8 bases between. Germline V gene lookup returns CDR1 DFQATT and CDR2 SNEGSKA (reference sequence). CDR3 size: 13 residues. The CDR3 DNA is TGCAGTGCTAGAGACAGACCCCATCAGCCCCAGCATTTT. Protein: CSARDRPHQPQHF.

This clonotype was picked up many times. The chain's CDR3 is CASSLGTGNNQPQHF. The CDR3 DNA follows: TGTGCCAGCAGCTTAGGGACAGGGAACAATCAGCCCCAGCATTTT. This sequence joins TRBV7-9 and TRBJ1-5, with 8 bases identical to TRBD1. Germline V gives CDR1 SEHNR, CDR2 FQNEAQ (reference sequence). V lost 1 base and J lost 3; bases outside the gene matches: 2. The CDR3 loop spans 15 amino acids. Together with reference TRBV7-9 and TRBJ1-5, the CDR3 gives the full variable domain: DTGVSQNPRHKITKRGQNVTFRCDPISEHNRLYWYRQTLGQGPEFLTYFQNEAQLEKSRLLSDRFSAERPKGSFSTLEIQRTEQGDSAMYLCASSLGTGNNQPQHFGDGTRLSIL.

The sample holds many counts of this clonotype. V and J are TRBV20-1 and TRBJ1-1; 10 positions match TRBD1. Germline V gene data show CDR1 as DFQATT and CDR2 as SNEGSKA (reference sequence). The CDR3 sequence is 13 residues long. The junction had 7 bases not matched to a gene; V was cut back by 5 bases and J by 7 bases. The CDR3 spells CSAQNGQGVEAFF. The CDR3, as DNA: TGCAGTGCTCAAAACGGACAGGGGGTTGAAGCTTTCTTT.

There are many counts of this clonotype. The chain recombines TRBV5-1 with TRBJ1-4; D is unclear. Germline lookup yields CDR1 SGHRS and CDR2 YFSETQ. With 1 base removed from V and 0 bases from J, the gap between germline ends came to 7 bases. The CDR3 spans 15 residues. This chain's CDR3 is CASSLNTATNEKLFF. In DNA, the CDR3 is TGCGCCAGCAGCTTGAACACGGCAACTAATGAAAAACTGTTTTTT.

This clonotype has at least ten counts. The rearrangement uses TRBV7-9 and TRBJ1-1, with D unresolved. The CDR3 spans 12 residues. Germline CDR1 and CDR2: SEHNR and FQNEAQ (reference sequence). V was trimmed by 4 bases and J by 7 bases, leaving 10 bases between them. The CDR3 nucleotides read TGTGCCAGCAGCTCTTCCACGTTTGAAGCTTTCTTT. It codes for CASSSSTFEAFF.

This clonotype was counted ten times or more. V is TRBV29-1 and J is TRBJ1-6, with 8 positions matching TRBD1. Germline V gene data show CDR1 as SQVTM and CDR2 as ANQGSEA. V dropped 6 bases and J dropped 7; count of bases not matched to a gene: 8. This CDR3 contains 14 residues. The DNA for the CDR3 is TGCAGCGTCCTAGGACAGGGTCCCAATTCACCCCTCCACTTT. It codes for CSVLGQGPNSPLHF.

In its sample, this clonotype was seen a few times. The J gene is TRBJ2-1, the V gene TRBV7-6; 11 bases match TRBD1. V lost 5 bases and J lost 8; bases outside the gene matches: 14. This CDR3 has 17 amino acids. The V gene's germline CDR1 is SGHVS and CDR2 FNYEAQ. In nucleotides, the CDR3 is TGTGCCAGCAGCAACCTTCCCGGGACAGGGGGGTCGGATGAGCAGTTCTTC. Its protein is CASSNLPGTGGSDEQFF.

This clonotype was found many times. The rearrangement joins TRBV6-2 or TRBV6-3 to TRBJ2-7; TRBD2 agrees at 9 bases. The V and J ends lost 6 bases and 9 bases, in that order; junction bases with no gene match: 15. The CDR3 is 15 residues long. Germline lookup yields CDR1 MNHEY and CDR2 SVGEGT. CDR3 protein: CASREGGGGGTAQYF. In nucleotides, the CDR3 is TGTGCCAGCAGAGAAGGCGGGGGGGGAGGAACGGCGCAGTACTTC.

This clonotype was observed many times. This chain uses TRBV25-1 with TRBJ1-3, with D tentatively TRBD1 (5 bases). CDR3 length equals 11 residues. Trimming left V 4 bases short and J 16 bases short, with 14 bases between. In germline, CDR1 is MGHDK, CDR2 SYGVNS. CDR3 in amino acids: CASSVGGIKYF. CDR3 DNA sequence: TGTGCCAGCAGTGTCGGGGGGATCAAGTATTTT.

This clonotype was observed many times. The V call is TRBV15, the J call TRBJ2-2, with D tentatively TRBD1 (6 bases). The CDR3 runs 14 residues. Germline CDR1 reads LNHNV; CDR2 reads YYDKDF (reference sequence). The V gene lost 8 bases and the J gene lost 5 bases, with 15 bases spanning the gap. The CDR3 protein is CATEAGELTGELFF. CDR3 nucleotides: TGTGCCACCGAGGCAGGGGAGTTGACCGGGGAGCTGTTTTTT. Complete variable domain (other parts from reference TRBV15 and TRBJ2-2): DAMVIQNPRYQVTQFGKPVTLSCSQTLNHNVMYWYQQKSSQAPKLLFHYYDKDFNNEADTPDNFQSRRPNTSFCFLDIRSPGLGDTAMYLCATEAGELTGELFFGEGSRLTVL.

This clonotype came up many times. The chain employs TRBV5-1 and TRBJ1-2, with 10 bases identical to TRBD1. Germline values: CDR1 SGHRS, CDR2 YFSETQ. The CDR3 covers 14 residues. With 7 bases clipped from V and 8 bases from J, the junction kept 11 bases outside the gene matches. CDR3 DNA sequence: TGCGCCAGCGGAGGGACAGGGGCATATCTCGGCTACACCTTC. This encodes CASGGTGAYLGYTF.

Many counts were recorded for this clonotype. The chain recombines TRBV28 with TRBJ2-1; 9 bases fit TRBD1. J was trimmed by 0 bases and V by 4 bases; bases with no gene match: 7. The CDR3 has 17 amino acids. The germline CDR1 and CDR2 sequences are MDHEN and SYDVKM. CDR3 residues: CASSSVRGQGSYNEQFF. The DNA of the CDR3 is TGTGCCAGCAGTTCAGTCCGGGGACAGGGCTCCTACAATGAGCAGTTCTTC. The full variable domain, completed using reference TRBV28 and TRBJ2-1, is DVKVTQSSRYLVKRTGEKVFLECVQDMDHENMFWYRQDPGLGLRLIYFSYDVKMKEKGDIPEGYSVSREKKERFSLILESASTNQTSMYLCASSSVRGQGSYNEQFFGPGTRLTVL.

This chain links TRBV7-6 with TRBJ1-4; 7 bases are shared with TRBD1. This CDR3 comprises 14 residues. Trimming cost V 6 bases and J 4 bases; bases outside gene matches: 5. The V gene's germline CDR1 is SGHVS and CDR2 FNYEAQ. DNA of the CDR3: TGTGCCAGCAGTTCGGGACAGTATAATGAAAAACTGTTTTTT. Amino acid sequence: CASSSGQYNEKLFF.

Many counts were recorded for this clonotype. V and J are TRBV20-1 and TRBJ1-2; 7 nucleotides agree with TRBD1. Germline loops: CDR1 DFQATT, CDR2 SNEGSKA (reference sequence). The V gene end was trimmed by 3 bases and the J gene end by 7 bases; junction bases not matched to a gene: 8. The CDR3 is 13 residues long. The CDR3 DNA reads as TGCAGTGCTAGTCAGGGGGGGGGCCGTGGCTACACCTTC. This translates into CSASQGGGRGYTF.

The chain recombines TRBV6-5 with TRBJ1-1, with a tentative D call TRBD1 (6 bases). The CDR3 is 14 residues long. Germline CDR1 MNHEY, CDR2 SVGAGI. The V end was cut by 6 bases, the J end by 1 base, with 12 bases between. CDR3 DNA sequence: TGTGCCAGCAGCCTCCAGGGGAAGAACACTGAAGCTTTCTTT. This encodes CASSLQGKNTEAFF.

This clonotype was observed at least ten times. The rearrangement links TRBV6-5 to TRBJ2-7; 9 bases agree with TRBD1. The V and J ends lost 4 bases and 6 bases, in that order; junction bases with no gene match: 10. This CDR3 spans 15 amino acids. Germline V gives CDR1 MNHEY, CDR2 SVGAGI. Written as DNA, the CDR3 is TGTGCCAGCAGTTCGAACGGACAGGGGAGCGGCGAGCAGTACTTC. It translates to CASSSNGQGSGEQYF.

This clonotype was seen at least ten times. The chain combines TRBV29-1 with TRBJ2-7, with D maybe TRBD2 (5 bases). This CDR3 has 11 residues. The V end was cut by 7 bases, the J end by 3 bases, with 10 bases between. The germline CDR1 and CDR2 sequences are SQVTM and ANQGSEA. CDR3 region: CSGGGSYEQYF. CDR3 bases: TGCAGCGGAGGAGGCAGCTACGAGCAGTACTTC.

This clonotype was counted ten times or more. The rearrangement links TRBV29-1 to TRBJ2-1, with no clear D. The CDR3 is 13 amino acids. V gave up 2 bases and J gave up 4 bases, with 9 bases separating them. Per germline, CDR1 SQVTM and CDR2 ANQGSEA. CDR3 amino acids: CSVESHSYNEQFF. The CDR3 bases are TGCAGCGTTGAAAGCCACTCATACAATGAGCAGTTCTTC.

Judged by abundance, this clonotype is medium-sized. This sequence joins TRBV4-2 and TRBJ2-2; D is ambiguous. Germline V gene lookup returns CDR1 LGHNA and CDR2 YNFKEQ. This CDR3 comprises 15 residues. V shed 2 bases and J shed 5 bases, with 12 bases lying between them. This CDR3 is CASSQNLGDTGELFF. Written as DNA, the CDR3 is TGTGCCAGCAGCCAAAACCTAGGTGATACCGGGGAGCTGTTTTTT.

This clonotype was seen many times. The chain uses TRBV7-9 and TRBJ2-7; the D gene is possibly TRBD2 (6 bases). This CDR3 contains 12 residues. Trimming took 8 bases from V and 3 from J, leaving 11 bases between them. CDR1 SEHNR and CDR2 FQNEAQ come from the germline V gene (reference sequence). This CDR3 reads CASGDGSYEQYF. The CDR3 DNA is TGTGCCAGCGGGGACGGGAGCTACGAGCAGTACTTC.

The sample holds many counts of this clonotype. The CDR3 region is CSARPYRTGAFYGYTF. The CDR3 coding sequence is TGCAGTGCTAGACCCTACAGGACAGGGGCTTTCTATGGCTACACCTTC. This chain joins TRBV20-1 and TRBJ1-2; 9 positions agree with TRBD1. The CDR3 has 16 amino acids. Germline lookup yields CDR1 DFQATT and CDR2 SNEGSKA (reference sequence). V dropped 2 bases and J dropped 4; count of bases not matched to a gene: 11.

This clonotype appeared many times. The chain uses TRBV25-1 and TRBJ1-1, with D possibly matching TRBD1 (6 bases). Germline V gene sequence: CDR1 MGHDK, CDR2 SYGVNS. CDR3 size: 14 residues. The ends were cut back, 4 bases at V and 11 bases at J, with 20 bases in the middle. CDR3 amino acids: CASSGLGQTPGAFF. Written as DNA, the CDR3 is TGTGCCAGCAGTGGGTTAGGACAGACGCCGGGGGCTTTCTTT.